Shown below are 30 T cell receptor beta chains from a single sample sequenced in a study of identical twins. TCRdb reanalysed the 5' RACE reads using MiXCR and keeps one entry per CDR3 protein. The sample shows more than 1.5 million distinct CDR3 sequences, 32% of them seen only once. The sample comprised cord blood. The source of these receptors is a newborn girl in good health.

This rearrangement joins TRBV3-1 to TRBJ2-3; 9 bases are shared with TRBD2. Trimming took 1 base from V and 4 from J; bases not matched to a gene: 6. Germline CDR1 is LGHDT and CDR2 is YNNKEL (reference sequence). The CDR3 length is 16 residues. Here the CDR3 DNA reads TGTGCCAGCAGCCAAGTTTTCCTAGCGGGACCAGATACGCAGTATTTT. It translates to CASSQVFLAGPDTQYF.

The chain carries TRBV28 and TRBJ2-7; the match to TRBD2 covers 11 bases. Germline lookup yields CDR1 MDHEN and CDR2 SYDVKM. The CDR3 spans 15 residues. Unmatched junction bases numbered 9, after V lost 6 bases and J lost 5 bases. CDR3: CASRTISGRADEQYF. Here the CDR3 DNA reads TGTGCCAGCAGAACTATTAGCGGGAGGGCCGACGAGCAGTACTTC. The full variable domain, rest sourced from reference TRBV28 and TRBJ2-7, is DVKVTQSSRYLVKRTGEKVFLECVQDMDHENMFWYRQDPGLGLRLIYFSYDVKMKEKGDIPEGYSVSREKKERFSLILESASTNQTSMYLCASRTISGRADEQYFGPGTRLTVT.

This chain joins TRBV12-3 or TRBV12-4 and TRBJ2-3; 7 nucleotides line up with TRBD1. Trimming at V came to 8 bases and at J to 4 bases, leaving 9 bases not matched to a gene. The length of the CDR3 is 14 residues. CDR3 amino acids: CASGKRGGADTQYF. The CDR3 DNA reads TGTGCCAGCGGGAAACGAGGGGGCGCAGATACGCAGTATTTT.

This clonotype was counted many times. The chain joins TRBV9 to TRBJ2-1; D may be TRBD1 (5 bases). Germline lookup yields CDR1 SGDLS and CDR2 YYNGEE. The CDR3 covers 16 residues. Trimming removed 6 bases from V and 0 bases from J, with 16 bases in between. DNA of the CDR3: TGTGCCAGCACCCTAGGTGGGGCAAGCTCCTACAATGAGCAGTTCTTC. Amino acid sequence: CASTLGGASSYNEQFF.

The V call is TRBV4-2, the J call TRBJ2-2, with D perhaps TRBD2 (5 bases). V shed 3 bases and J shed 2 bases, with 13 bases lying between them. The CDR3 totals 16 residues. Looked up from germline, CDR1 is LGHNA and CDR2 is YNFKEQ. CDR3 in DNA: TGTGCCAGCAGCCACGTTGGTAGCGTTAACACCGGGGAGCTGTTTTTT. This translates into CASSHVGSVNTGELFF.

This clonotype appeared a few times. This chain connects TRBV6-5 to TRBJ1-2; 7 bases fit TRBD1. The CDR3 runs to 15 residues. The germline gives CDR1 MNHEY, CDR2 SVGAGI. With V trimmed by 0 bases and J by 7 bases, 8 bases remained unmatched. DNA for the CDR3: TGTGCCAGCAGTTACTCGTCTAGGGGGCGGGGTGGCTACACCTTC. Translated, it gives CASSYSSRGRGGYTF.

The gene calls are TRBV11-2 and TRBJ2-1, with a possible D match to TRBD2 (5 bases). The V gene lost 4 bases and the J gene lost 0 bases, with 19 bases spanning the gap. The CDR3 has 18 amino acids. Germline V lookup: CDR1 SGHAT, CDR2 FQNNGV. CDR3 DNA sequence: TGTGCCAGCAGCTCCTACCAAACGCTAGCTGTCTCCTACAATGAGCAGTTCTTC. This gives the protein CASSSYQTLAVSYNEQFF.

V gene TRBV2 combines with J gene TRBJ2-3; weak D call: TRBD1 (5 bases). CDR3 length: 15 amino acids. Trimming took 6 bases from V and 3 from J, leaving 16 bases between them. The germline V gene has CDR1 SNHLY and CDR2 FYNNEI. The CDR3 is CASRDTGWGTDTQYF. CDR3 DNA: TGTGCCAGCAGGGATACAGGATGGGGAACAGATACGCAGTATTTT.

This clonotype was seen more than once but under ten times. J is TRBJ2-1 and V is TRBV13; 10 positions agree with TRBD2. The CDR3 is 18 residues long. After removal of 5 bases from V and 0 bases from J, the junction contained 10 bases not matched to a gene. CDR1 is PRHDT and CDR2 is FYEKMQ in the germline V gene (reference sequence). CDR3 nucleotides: TGTGCCAGCAGCCCCGGACTAGCGGATATTAGCTCCTACAATGAGCAGTTCTTC. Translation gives CASSPGLADISSYNEQFF.

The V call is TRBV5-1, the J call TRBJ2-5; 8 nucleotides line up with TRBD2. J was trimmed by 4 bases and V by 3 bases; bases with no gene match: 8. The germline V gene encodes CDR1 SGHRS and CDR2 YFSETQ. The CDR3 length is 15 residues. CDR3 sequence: CASSWEGRGGETQYF. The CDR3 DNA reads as TGCGCCAGCAGCTGGGAGGGACGGGGGGGAGAGACCCAGTACTTC.

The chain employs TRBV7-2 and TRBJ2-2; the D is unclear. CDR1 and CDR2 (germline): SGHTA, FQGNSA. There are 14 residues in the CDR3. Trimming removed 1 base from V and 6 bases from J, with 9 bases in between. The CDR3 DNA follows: TGTGCCAGCAGCTTAGAGAGAGCTTCCGGGGAGCTGTTTTTT. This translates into CASSLERASGELFF.

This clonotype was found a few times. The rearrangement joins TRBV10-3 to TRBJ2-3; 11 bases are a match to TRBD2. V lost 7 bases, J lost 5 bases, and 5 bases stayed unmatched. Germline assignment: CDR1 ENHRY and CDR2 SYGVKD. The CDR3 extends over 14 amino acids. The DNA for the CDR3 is TGTGCCATCAAGACTAGCGGGGAGGAAGATACGCAGTATTTT. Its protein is CAIKTSGEEDTQYF.

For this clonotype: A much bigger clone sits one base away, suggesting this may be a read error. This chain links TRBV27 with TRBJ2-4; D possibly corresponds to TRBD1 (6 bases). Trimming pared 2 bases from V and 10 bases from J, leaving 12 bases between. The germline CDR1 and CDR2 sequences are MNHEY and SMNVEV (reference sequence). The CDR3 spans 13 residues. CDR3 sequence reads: CASSLGSTGIQYF. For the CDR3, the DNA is TGTGCCAGCAGTTTAGGCAGTACAGGGATTCAGTACTTC.

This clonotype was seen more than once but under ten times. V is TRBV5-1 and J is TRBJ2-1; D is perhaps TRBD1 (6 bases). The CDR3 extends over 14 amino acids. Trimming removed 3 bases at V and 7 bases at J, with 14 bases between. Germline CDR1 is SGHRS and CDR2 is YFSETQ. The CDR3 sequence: CASSSDRTGNEQFF. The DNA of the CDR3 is TGCGCCAGCAGCTCCGATCGAACAGGGAATGAGCAGTTCTTC.

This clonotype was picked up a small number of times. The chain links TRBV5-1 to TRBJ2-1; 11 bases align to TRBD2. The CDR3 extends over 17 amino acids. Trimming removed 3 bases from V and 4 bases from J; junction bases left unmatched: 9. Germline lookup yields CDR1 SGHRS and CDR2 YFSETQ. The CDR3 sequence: CASSSSRLAGPYNEQFF. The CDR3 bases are TGCGCCAGCAGCTCCTCTCGACTAGCGGGGCCTTACAATGAGCAGTTCTTC. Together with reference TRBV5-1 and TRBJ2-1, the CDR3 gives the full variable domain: KAGVTQTPRYLIKTRGQQVTLSCSPISGHRSVSWYQQTPGQGLQFLFEYFSETQRNKGNFPGRFSGRQFSNSRSEMNVSTLELGDSALYLCASSSSRLAGPYNEQFFGPGTRLTVL.

Here the CDR3 reads CASSLAGQTQPQHF. Written as DNA, the CDR3 is TGTGCCAGCAGCTTAGCGGGACAGACACAGCCCCAGCATTTT. The chain combines TRBV7-2 with TRBJ1-5; 7 nucleotides align to TRBD1. The CDR3 extends over 14 amino acids. The V gene end was trimmed by 0 bases and the J gene end by 7 bases; junction bases not matched to a gene: 3. CDR1 and CDR2 from the germline V gene are SGHTA and FQGNSA.

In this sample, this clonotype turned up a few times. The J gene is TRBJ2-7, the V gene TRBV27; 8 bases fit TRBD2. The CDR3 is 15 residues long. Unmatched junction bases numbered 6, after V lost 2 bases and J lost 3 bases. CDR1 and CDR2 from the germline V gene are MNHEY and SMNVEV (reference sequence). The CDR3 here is CASSLRAGEHYEQYF. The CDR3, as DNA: TGTGCCAGCAGTTTACGAGCGGGAGAACACTACGAGCAGTACTTC.

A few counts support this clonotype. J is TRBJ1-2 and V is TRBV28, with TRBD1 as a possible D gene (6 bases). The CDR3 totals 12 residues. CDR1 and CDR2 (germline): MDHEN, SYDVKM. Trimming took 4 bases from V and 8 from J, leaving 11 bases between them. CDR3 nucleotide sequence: TGTGCCAGCAGTTCTCTTCAGGGGGGCTACACCTTC. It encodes CASSSLQGGYTF.

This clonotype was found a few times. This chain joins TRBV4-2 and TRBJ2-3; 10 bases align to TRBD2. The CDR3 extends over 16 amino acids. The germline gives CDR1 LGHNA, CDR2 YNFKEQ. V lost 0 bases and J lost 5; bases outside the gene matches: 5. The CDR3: CASSQDWASGRDTQYF. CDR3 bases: TGTGCCAGCAGCCAAGATTGGGCTAGCGGGAGAGATACGCAGTATTTT.

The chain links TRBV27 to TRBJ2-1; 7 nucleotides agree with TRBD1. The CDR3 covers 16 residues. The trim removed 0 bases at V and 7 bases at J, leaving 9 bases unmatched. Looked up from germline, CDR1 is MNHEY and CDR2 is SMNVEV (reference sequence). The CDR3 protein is CASSLSASGGRNEQFF. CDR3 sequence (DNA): TGTGCCAGCAGTTTATCGGCTTCAGGGGGTCGAAATGAGCAGTTCTTC.

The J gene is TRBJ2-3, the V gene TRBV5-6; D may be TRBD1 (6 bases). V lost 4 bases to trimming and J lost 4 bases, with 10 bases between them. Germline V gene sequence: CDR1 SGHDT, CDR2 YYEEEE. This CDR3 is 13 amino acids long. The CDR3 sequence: CASSTKGADTQYF. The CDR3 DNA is TGTGCCAGCAGCACAAAGGGGGCAGATACGCAGTATTTT.

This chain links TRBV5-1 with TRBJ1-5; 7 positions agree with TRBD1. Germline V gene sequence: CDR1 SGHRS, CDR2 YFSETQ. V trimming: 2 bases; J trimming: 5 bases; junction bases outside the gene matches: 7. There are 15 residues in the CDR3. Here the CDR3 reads CASSFTGASDQPQHF. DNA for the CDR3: TGCGCCAGCAGCTTTACAGGGGCCTCGGATCAGCCCCAGCATTTT.

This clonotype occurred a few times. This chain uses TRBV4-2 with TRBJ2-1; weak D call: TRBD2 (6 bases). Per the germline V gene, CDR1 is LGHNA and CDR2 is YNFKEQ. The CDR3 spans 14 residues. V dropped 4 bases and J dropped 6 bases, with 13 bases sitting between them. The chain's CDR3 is CASSRPSARNEQFF. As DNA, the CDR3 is TGTGCCAGCAGCCGCCCTAGCGCTCGCAATGAGCAGTTCTTC.

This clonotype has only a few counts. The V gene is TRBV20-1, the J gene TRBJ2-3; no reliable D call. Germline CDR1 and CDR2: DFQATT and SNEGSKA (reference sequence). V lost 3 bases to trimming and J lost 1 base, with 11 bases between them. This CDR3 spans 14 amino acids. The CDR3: CSARSPKGTDTQYF. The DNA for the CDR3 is TGCAGTGCTAGGTCCCCCAAGGGCACAGATACGCAGTATTTT.

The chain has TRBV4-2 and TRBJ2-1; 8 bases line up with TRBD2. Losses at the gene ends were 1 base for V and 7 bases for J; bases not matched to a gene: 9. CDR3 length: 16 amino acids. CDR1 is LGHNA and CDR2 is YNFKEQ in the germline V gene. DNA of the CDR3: TGTGCCAGCAGCCAAGTAGCAGCGGGAGACGGTAATGAGCAGTTCTTC. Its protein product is CASSQVAAGDGNEQFF.

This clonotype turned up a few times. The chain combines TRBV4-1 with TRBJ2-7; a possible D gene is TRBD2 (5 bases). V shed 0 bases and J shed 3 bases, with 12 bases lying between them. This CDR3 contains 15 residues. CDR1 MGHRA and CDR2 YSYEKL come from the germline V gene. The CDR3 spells CASSQDSSRLYEQYF. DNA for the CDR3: TGCGCCAGCAGCCAAGATTCTAGCCGCCTCTACGAGCAGTACTTC.

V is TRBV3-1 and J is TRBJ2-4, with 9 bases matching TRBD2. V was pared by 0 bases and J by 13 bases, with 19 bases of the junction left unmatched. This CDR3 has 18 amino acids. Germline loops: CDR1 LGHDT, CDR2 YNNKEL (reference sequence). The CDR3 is CASSQDWPIAGEENEQYF. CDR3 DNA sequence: TGTGCCAGCAGCCAAGATTGGCCAATAGCGGGAGAAGAAAATGAGCAGTACTTC.

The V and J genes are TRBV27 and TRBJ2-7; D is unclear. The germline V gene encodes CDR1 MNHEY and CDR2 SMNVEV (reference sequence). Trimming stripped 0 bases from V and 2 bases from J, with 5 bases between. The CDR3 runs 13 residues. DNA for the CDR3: TGTGCCAGCAGTTTATCGATGGCCTACGAGCAGTACTTC. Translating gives CASSLSMAYEQYF.

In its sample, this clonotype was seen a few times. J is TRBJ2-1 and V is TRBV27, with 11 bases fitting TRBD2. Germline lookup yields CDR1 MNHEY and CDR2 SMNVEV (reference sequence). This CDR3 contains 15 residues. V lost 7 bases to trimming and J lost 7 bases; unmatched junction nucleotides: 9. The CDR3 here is CASTPLAGEGNEQFF. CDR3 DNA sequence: TGTGCCAGCACTCCACTAGCGGGAGAGGGGAATGAGCAGTTCTTC.

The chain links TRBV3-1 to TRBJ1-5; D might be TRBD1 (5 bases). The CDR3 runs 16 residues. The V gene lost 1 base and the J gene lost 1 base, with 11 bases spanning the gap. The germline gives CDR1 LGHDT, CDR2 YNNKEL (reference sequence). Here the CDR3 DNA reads TGTGCCAGCAGCCAAGGGAGGGGAAGGAGCAATCAGCCCCAGCATTTT. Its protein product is CASSQGRGRSNQPQHF.